One sample yielded the 14 T cell receptor beta chains listed below, sequenced in a study of blood T cell repertoires in COVID-19. Here immunoSEQ multiplex PCR was the method, and the copy in TCRdb shows in-frame clones only, minus some. The data hold about 18,000 clones, with roughly 88% observed a single time. The sequenced sample was peripheral blood. The receptors were gathered from a man in his forties with active COVID-19.

V and J are TRBV5-1 and TRBJ1-5, with TRBD1 matching 7 bases. The CDR3 is made up of 16 amino acids. CDR1 is SGHRS and CDR2 is YFSETQ in the germline V gene. V gave up 4 bases and J gave up 3 bases; unmatched junction bases: 10. The CDR3 nucleotides read TGCGCCAGCAGCCCGGACCCGACAGGGCTCAATCAGCCCCAGCATTTT. Translating it yields CASSPDPTGLNQPQHF.

The chain has TRBV18 and TRBJ1-1; 10 bases are a match to TRBD1. This CDR3 spans 16 amino acids. With 5 bases clipped from V and 5 bases from J, the junction kept 11 bases outside the gene matches. Looked up from germline, CDR1 is KGHSH and CDR2 is LQKENI. The CDR3 sequence: CASSYDRTGGGTEAFF. CDR3 DNA sequence: TGTGCCAGCTCATACGACCGGACAGGGGGAGGGACTGAAGCTTTCTTT.

This clone appeared once. This chain joins TRBV5-4 and TRBJ2-2; 15 nucleotides agree with TRBD2. The CDR3 runs 16 residues. V lost 4 bases, J lost 4 bases, and 2 bases stayed unmatched. Germline loops: CDR1 SGHNT, CDR2 YYREEE (reference sequence). The CDR3 region has the DNA TGTGCCAGCAGCCCGGGACTAGCGGGAGGCACCGGGGAGCTGTTTTTT. Amino acids: CASSPGLAGGTGELFF. The variable domain in full, with the rest retrieved from reference TRBV5-4 and TRBJ2-2, is ETGVTQSPTHLIKTRGQQVTLRCSSQSGHNTVSWYQQALGQGPQFIFQYYREEENGRGNFPPRFSGLQFPNYSSELNVNALELDDSALYLCASSPGLAGGTGELFFGEGSRLTVL.

The V and J genes are TRBV11-1 and TRBJ2-2; 7 nucleotides line up with TRBD2. The germline gives CDR1 SGHAT, CDR2 FQDESV (reference sequence). V shed 1 base and J 6 bases; nucleotides not matched to a gene: 2. The CDR3 runs 14 residues. Here the CDR3 reads CASSLEAGAGELFF. The CDR3, as DNA: TGTGCCAGCAGCTTAGAGGCGGGAGCCGGGGAGCTGTTTTTT. Using reference TRBV11-1 and TRBJ2-2 for the parts outside the CDR3, the full variable domain is EAEVAQSPRYKITEKSQAVAFWCDPISGHATLYWYRQILGQGPELLVQFQDESVVDDSQLPKDRFSAERLKGVDSTLKIQPAELGDSAMYLCASSLEAGAGELFFGEGSRLTVL.

This chain uses TRBV5-1 with TRBJ1-3; D gene ambiguous. The germline V gene has CDR1 SGHRS and CDR2 YFSETQ. Trimming removed 5 bases from V and 3 bases from J, with 12 bases in between. This CDR3 is built from 14 residues. The CDR3 spells CASSRRHLGNTIYF. CDR3 in DNA: TGCGCCAGCAGTCGGCGACACCTTGGAAACACCATATATTTT.

The genes are TRBV6-5 and TRBJ2-7; TRBD2 matches 10 bases. With 6 bases clipped from V and 5 bases from J, the junction kept 10 bases outside the gene matches. CDR1 is MNHEY and CDR2 is SVGAGI in the germline V gene. The CDR3 length is 15 residues. Here the CDR3 reads CASSLLAGAVNEQYF. DNA of the CDR3: TGTGCCAGCAGCCTGCTAGCGGGAGCAGTAAACGAGCAGTACTTC.

This clone was recorded once. The rearrangement links TRBV5-1 to TRBJ1-5, with TRBD1 matching over 10 bases. This CDR3 is 16 amino acids long. The germline CDR1 and CDR2 sequences are SGHRS and YFSETQ. The V segment lost 3 bases and the J segment 2 bases; nucleotides outside the gene matches: 5. CDR3 amino acids: CASSSGTGVGNQPQHF. CDR3 in DNA: TGCGCCAGCAGCTCGGGGACAGGGGTGGGCAATCAGCCCCAGCATTTT.

CDR3 nucleotides: TGTGCCAGCAGGGAGGATGGGGTGGGCTATGGCTACACCTTC. As protein: CASREDGVGYGYTF. V and J are TRBV2 and TRBJ1-2; D unclear. Germline CDR1 reads SNHLY; CDR2 reads FYNNEI. The length of the CDR3 is 14 residues. The ends were cut back, 6 bases at V and 4 bases at J, with 15 bases in the middle.

The chain joins TRBV4-3 to TRBJ2-2, with TRBD1 matching 7 bases. This CDR3 comprises 17 residues. V dropped 3 bases and J dropped 0; count of bases not matched to a gene: 7. Germline CDR1 reads LGHNA; CDR2 reads YSLEER. In DNA, the CDR3 is TGCGCCAGCAGCCAGGGCTCGGGACAGTCGAACACCGGGGAGCTGTTTTTT. Its protein is CASSQGSGQSNTGELFF.

The V call is TRBV4-1, the J call TRBJ2-1, with D maybe TRBD2 (6 bases). V shed 3 bases and J shed 6 bases, with 12 bases lying between them. The length of the CDR3 is 14 residues. Germline values: CDR1 MGHRA, CDR2 YSYEKL. CDR3 bases: TGCGCCAGCAGCCAGCCCCTAGCGAGCAATGAGCAGTTCTTC. As protein: CASSQPLASNEQFF.

The rearrangement uses TRBV4-1 and TRBJ2-7, with D possibly TRBD1 on 6 matching bases. The V gene lost 1 base and the J gene lost 3 bases, with 10 bases spanning the gap. This CDR3 is built from 14 residues. CDR1 and CDR2 from the germline V gene are MGHRA and YSYEKL. This CDR3 reads CASSQVGQFYEQYF. As DNA, the CDR3 is TGCGCCAGCAGCCAAGTAGGACAGTTCTACGAGCAGTACTTC.

V gene TRBV6-2 or TRBV6-3 combines with J gene TRBJ1-1; 7 nucleotides line up with TRBD1. CDR3 length equals 14 residues. Trimming took 5 bases from V and 4 from J; bases not matched to a gene: 7. Germline V gene sequence: CDR1 MNHEY, CDR2 SVGEGT. The CDR3 protein is CASSPRGLSTEAFF. The CDR3 nucleotides read TGTGCCAGCAGTCCCAGGGGGTTGAGCACTGAAGCTTTCTTT.

The gene calls are TRBV20-1 and TRBJ2-1; unclear D gene. Germline V gives CDR1 DFQATT, CDR2 SNEGSKA (reference sequence). The CDR3 extends over 11 amino acids. V was pared by 0 bases and J by 13 bases, with 10 bases between. CDR3 coding DNA: TGCAGTGCTAGAGATTCGGGTCTACAGTTCTTC. It is translated as CSARDSGLQFF.

This chain uses TRBV4-1 with TRBJ1-2; maybe TRBD1 (5 bases). V was pared by 2 bases and J by 3 bases, with 10 bases between. Germline V gene data show CDR1 as MGHRA and CDR2 as YSYEKL. CDR3 size: 14 residues. This CDR3 is CASSQIGVHYGYTF. The CDR3 DNA sequence: TGCGCCAGCAGCCAAATAGGGGTGCACTATGGCTACACCTTC.